This T cell receptor (beta chain) emerged from a study of graft-versus-host responses after intestinal transplantation. Study-wide results and caveats: The marrow of recipients harbored GvH clones, and ileum or blood showed some of them first.

The CDR3 extends over 15 amino acids. Germline CDR1 is MNHEY and CDR2 is SVGAGI. Deletions cut 0 bases from V and 4 bases from J, with 12 bases between. This clone was counted a single time. Its antigen is unidentified. Intraepithelial plus lamina propria lymphocytes were released by processing graft tissue. Generated by immunoSEQ multiplex PCR, the TCRdb table keeps only in-frame clones and is missing some. The sample lists about 23,000 clones; around 78% were seen once. The source material was ileum tissue, sampled 12 days after intestinal transplant. This chain connects TRBV6-5 to TRBJ1-1, with TRBD1 as a possible D gene (6 bases). This sequence was found in a human patient who received an intestinal transplant, so some T cells may come from the graft donor. The CDR3 reads CASSYSGGRGTEAFF. CDR3 bases: TGTGCCAGCAGTTACTCGGGGGGGCGCGGCACTGAAGCTTTCTTT.